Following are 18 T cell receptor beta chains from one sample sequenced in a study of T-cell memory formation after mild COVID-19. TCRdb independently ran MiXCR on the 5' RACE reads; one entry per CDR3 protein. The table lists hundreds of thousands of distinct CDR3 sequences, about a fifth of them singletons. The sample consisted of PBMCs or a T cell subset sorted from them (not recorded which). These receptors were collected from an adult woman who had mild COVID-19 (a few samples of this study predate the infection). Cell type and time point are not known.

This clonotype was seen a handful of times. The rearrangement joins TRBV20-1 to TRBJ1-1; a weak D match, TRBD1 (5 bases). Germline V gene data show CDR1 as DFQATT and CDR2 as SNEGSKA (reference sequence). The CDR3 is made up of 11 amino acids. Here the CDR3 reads CRRDRRTEAFF. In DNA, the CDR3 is TGCAGGAGGGACCGTAGGACTGAAGCTTTCTTT.

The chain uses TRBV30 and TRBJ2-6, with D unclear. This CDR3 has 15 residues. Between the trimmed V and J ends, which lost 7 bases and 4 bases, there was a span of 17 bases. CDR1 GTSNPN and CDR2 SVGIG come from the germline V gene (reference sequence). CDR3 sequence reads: CALKFWASGANVLTF. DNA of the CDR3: TGTGCCTTGAAATTTTGGGCATCCGGGGCCAACGTCCTGACTTTC.

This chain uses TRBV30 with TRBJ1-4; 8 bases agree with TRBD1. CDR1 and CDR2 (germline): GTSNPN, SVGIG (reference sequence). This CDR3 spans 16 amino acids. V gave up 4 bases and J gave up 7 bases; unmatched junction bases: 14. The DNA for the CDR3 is TGTGCCTGGAAACGGCAGGGGGCTAGTGGGCTTGAAAAACTGTTTTTT. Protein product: CAWKRQGASGLEKLFF.

DNA of the CDR3: TGCAGCGGGCAAGACAGGGGGCGTAGAAATTACAATGAGCAGTTCTTC. It encodes CSGQDRGRRNYNEQFF. This chain connects TRBV29-1 to TRBJ2-1; TRBD1 matches 10 bases. CDR1 SQVTM and CDR2 ANQGSEA come from the germline V gene. V shed 7 bases, J shed 4 bases, and the junction held 13 bases outside the gene matches. The CDR3 length is 16 residues.

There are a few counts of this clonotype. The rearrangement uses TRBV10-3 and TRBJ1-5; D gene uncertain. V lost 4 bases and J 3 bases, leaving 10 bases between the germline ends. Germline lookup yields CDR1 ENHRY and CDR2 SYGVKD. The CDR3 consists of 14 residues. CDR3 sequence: CAISVGNTNQPQHF. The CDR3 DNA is TGTGCCATCAGTGTTGGGAACACCAATCAGCCCCAGCATTTT.

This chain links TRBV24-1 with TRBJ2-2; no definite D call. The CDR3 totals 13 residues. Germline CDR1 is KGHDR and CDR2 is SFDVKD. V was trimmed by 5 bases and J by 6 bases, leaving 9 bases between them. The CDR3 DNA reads TGTGCCACCAGTGTTCCTTGGGCCGGGGAGCTGTTTTTT. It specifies CATSVPWAGELFF.

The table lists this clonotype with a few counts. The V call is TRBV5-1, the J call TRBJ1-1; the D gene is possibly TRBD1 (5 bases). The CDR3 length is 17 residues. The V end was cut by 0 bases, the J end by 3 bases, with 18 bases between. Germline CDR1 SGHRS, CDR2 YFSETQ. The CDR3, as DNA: TGCGCCAGCAGCTTGGCGGAGTGGGAGCGACAGCACACTGAAGCTTTCTTT. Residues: CASSLAEWERQHTEAFF.

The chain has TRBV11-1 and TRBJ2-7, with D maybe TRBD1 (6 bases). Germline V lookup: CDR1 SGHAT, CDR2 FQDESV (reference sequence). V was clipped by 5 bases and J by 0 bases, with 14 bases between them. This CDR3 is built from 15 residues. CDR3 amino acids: CASSGQGHSSYEQYF. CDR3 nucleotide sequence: TGTGCCAGCAGCGGCCAGGGGCATAGCTCCTACGAGCAGTACTTC.

The CDR3 protein is CSAGLGYEQYF. The CDR3 DNA reads TGCAGTGCCGGACTAGGCTACGAGCAGTACTTC. This chain connects TRBV20-1 to TRBJ2-7, with 7 bases lining up with TRBD2. CDR1 and CDR2 (germline): DFQATT, SNEGSKA (reference sequence). Unmatched junction bases numbered 2, after V lost 6 bases and J lost 3 bases. The CDR3 length is 11 residues.

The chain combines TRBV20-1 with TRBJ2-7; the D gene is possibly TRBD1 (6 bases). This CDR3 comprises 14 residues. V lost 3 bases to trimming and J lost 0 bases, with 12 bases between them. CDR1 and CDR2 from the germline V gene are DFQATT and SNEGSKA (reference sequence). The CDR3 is CSARRWDNSYEQYF. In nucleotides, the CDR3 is TGCAGTGCTAGGAGGTGGGACAACTCCTACGAGCAGTACTTC.

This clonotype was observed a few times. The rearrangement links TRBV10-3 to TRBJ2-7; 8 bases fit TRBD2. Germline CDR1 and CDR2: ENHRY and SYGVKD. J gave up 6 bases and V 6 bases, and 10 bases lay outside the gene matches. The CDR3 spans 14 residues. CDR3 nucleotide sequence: TGTGCCATCAGCCCCGCGGGGGGCCGCCTCGAGCAGTACTTC. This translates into CAISPAGGRLEQYF.

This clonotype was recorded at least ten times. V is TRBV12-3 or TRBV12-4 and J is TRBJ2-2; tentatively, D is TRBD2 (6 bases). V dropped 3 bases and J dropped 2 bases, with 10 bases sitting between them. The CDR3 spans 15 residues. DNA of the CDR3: TGTGCCAGCAGTTTGCGGAGGGCAAACACCGGGGAGCTGTTTTTT. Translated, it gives CASSLRRANTGELFF.

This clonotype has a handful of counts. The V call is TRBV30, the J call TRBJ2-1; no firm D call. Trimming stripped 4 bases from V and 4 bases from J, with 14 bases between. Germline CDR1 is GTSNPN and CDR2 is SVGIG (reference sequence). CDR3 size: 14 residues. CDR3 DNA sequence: TGTGCCTGGAAGACCAAAGAAATATACAATGAGCAGTTCTTC. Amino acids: CAWKTKEIYNEQFF.

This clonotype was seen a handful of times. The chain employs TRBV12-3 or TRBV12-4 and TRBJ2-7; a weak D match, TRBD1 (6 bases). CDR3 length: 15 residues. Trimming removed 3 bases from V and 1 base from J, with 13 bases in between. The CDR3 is CASSFLFDRSYEQYF. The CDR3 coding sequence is TGTGCCAGCAGTTTTCTTTTTGACAGGTCCTACGAGCAGTACTTC.

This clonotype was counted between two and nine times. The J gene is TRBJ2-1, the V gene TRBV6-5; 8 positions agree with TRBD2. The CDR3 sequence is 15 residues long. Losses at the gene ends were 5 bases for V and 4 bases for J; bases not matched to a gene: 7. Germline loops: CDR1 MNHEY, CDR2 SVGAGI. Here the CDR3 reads CASSLGGGDYNEQFF. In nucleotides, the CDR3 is TGTGCCAGCAGTCTCGGGGGGGGCGATTACAATGAGCAGTTCTTC.

The CDR3 here is CASSLAKVDEQFF. The CDR3 DNA sequence: TGTGCCAGCAGCTTAGCGAAAGTCGATGAGCAGTTCTTC. This sequence joins TRBV7-9 and TRBJ2-1; no reliable D call. The CDR3 is 13 residues long. In germline, CDR1 is SEHNR, CDR2 FQNEAQ (reference sequence). The V and J ends lost 0 bases and 8 bases respectively, with 8 bases between them.

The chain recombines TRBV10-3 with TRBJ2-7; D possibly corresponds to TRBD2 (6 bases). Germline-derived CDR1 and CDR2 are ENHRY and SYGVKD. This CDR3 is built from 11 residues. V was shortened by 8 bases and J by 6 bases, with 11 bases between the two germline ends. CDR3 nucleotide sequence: TGTGCCATCGGTACTAGCTTCGAGCAGTACTTC. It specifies CAIGTSFEQYF.

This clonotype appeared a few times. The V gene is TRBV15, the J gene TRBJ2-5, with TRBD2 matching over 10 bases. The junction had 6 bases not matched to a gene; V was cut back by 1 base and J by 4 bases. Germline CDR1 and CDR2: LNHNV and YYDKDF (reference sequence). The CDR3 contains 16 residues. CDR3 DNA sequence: TGTGCCACCAGCAGAGGTGGGACTAGCGAGGGAGAGACCCAGTACTTC. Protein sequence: CATSRGGTSEGETQYF.